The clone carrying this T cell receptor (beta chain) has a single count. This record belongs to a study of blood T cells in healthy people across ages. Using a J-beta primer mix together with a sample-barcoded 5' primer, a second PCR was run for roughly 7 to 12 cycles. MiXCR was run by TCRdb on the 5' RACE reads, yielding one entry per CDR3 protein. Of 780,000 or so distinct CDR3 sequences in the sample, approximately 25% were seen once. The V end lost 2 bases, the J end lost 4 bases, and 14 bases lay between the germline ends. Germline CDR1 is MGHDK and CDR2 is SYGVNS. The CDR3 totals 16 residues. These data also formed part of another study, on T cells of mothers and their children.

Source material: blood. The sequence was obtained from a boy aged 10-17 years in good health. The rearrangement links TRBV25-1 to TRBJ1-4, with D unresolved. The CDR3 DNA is TGTGCCAGCAGTGAAGGTATAGGACCGGATAATGAAAAACTGTTTTTT. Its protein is CASSEGIGPDNEKLFF.